The 26 T cell receptor beta chains given below trace back to one sample, sequenced in a study of blood T cell repertoires in COVID-19. The repertoire was sequenced with immunoSEQ multiplex PCR; TCRdb's copy has only in-frame clones and lacks some. Of just over 250,000 clones listed, about 86% are singletons. Sequenced sample: PBMCs or T cells enriched from blood (not recorded which). Receptor source: a man aged 30-40 years with acute COVID-19.

About this clone: The junction departs from germline at one end; a sequencing error may be responsible. The chain links TRBV5-1 to TRBJ1-4, with 8 bases fitting TRBD1. The germline V gene encodes CDR1 SGHRS and CDR2 YFSETQ. The CDR3 totals 13 residues. In nucleotides, the CDR3 is TGTGCCAGCAGCCCAGGGGGCGACGAAAAACTGTTTTTT. Translating it yields CASSPGGDEKLFF. The full variable domain, completed using reference TRBV5-1 and TRBJ1-4, is KAGVTQTPRYLIKTRGQQVTLSCSPISGHRSVSWYQQTPGQGLQFLFEYFSETQRNKGNFPGRFSGRQFSNSRSEMNVSTLELGDSALYLCASSPGGDEKLFFGSGTQLSVL.

This chain links TRBV6-2 or TRBV6-3 with TRBJ2-7; D remains ambiguous. Deletions cut 4 bases from V and 3 bases from J, with 13 bases between. Germline CDR1 and CDR2: MNHEY and SVGEGT. The CDR3 is made up of 14 amino acids. CDR3 in amino acids: CASSSSDMLYEQYV. The DNA of the CDR3 is TGTGCCAGCAGTTCTTCTGACATGCTCTACGAGCAGTACGTC.

This clone was recorded many times. The chain is built from TRBV4-2 and TRBJ2-1; perhaps TRBD2 as D (5 bases). CDR3 length: 14 amino acids. The V end lost 1 base, the J end lost 3 bases, and 7 bases lay between the germline ends. CDR1 LGHNA and CDR2 YNFKEQ come from the germline V gene. This chain's CDR3 is CASSQGRDYNEQFF. CDR3 DNA sequence: TGTGCCAGCAGCCAAGGCCGGGACTACAATGAGCAGTTCTTC.

This chain connects TRBV14 to TRBJ2-2; D is uncertain. Germline-derived CDR1 and CDR2 are SGHDN and FVKESK. Trimming took off 4 bases at V and 4 bases at J, with 10 bases between the two ends. This CDR3 comprises 14 residues. CDR3 nucleotide sequence: TGTGCCAGCAGCCTAGATGCGCCCACCGGGGAGCTGTTTTTT. It yields the protein CASSLDAPTGELFF. Full variable domain (remainder filled in from reference TRBV14 and TRBJ2-2): EAGVTQFPSHSVIEKGQTVTLRCDPISGHDNLYWYRRVMGKEIKFLLHFVKESKQDESGMPNNRFLAERTGGTYSTLKVQPAELEDSGVYFCASSLDAPTGELFFGEGSRLTVL.

This clone was seen just once. J is TRBJ2-1 and V is TRBV11-3; 9 nucleotides align to TRBD2. After removal of 1 base from V and 9 bases from J, the junction contained 7 bases not matched to a gene. This CDR3 is built from 15 residues. The germline V gene has CDR1 SGHNT and CDR2 YENEEA. The CDR3 region has the DNA TGTGCCAGCAGCTTAGGGGCTAGCGGGATGTTTGAGCAGTTCTTC. Protein product: CASSLGASGMFEQFF.

This chain uses TRBV9 with TRBJ1-1; 7 positions agree with TRBD1. With 2 bases clipped from V and 1 base from J, the junction kept 5 bases outside the gene matches. Germline assignment: CDR1 SGDLS and CDR2 YYNGEE. The length of the CDR3 is 15 residues. The chain's CDR3 is CASSVRTGPNTEAFF. In nucleotides, the CDR3 is TGTGCCAGCAGCGTCCGGACAGGCCCGAACACTGAAGCTTTCTTT.

The chain's CDR3 is CASSPPGQGFGELFF. The CDR3 coding sequence is TGTGCCAGCAGCCCACCGGGACAGGGGTTCGGGGAGCTGTTTTTT. This rearrangement joins TRBV7-2 to TRBJ2-2, with 10 bases fitting TRBD1. Germline V gene data show CDR1 as SGHTA and CDR2 as FQGNSA. CDR3 length: 15 amino acids. The trim removed 5 bases at V and 7 bases at J, leaving 7 bases unmatched.

The genes are TRBV29-1 and TRBJ2-1, with TRBD2 identical over 12 bases. The CDR3 sequence is 16 residues long. J lost 7 bases, V lost 4 bases, and 11 bases had no gene match. The germline CDR1 and CDR2 sequences are SQVTM and ANQGSEA. The CDR3 DNA follows: TGCAGCGTTGTAAGGTCTAGCGGGAGGGTAGGGAATGAGCAGTTCTTC. Protein sequence: CSVVRSSGRVGNEQFF.

V gene TRBV19 combines with J gene TRBJ1-4; D uncertain. Germline V gives CDR1 LNHDA, CDR2 SQIVND (reference sequence). The CDR3 is made up of 15 amino acids. V was clipped by 6 bases and J by 4 bases, with 15 bases between them. CDR3 sequence: CASSGVAVDNEKLFF. The CDR3 DNA follows: TGTGCCAGTAGCGGGGTGGCGGTCGATAATGAAAAACTGTTTTTT. The entire variable domain, with the rest obtained from reference TRBV19 and TRBJ1-4, is as follows: DGGITQSPKYLFRKEGQNVTLSCEQNLNHDAMYWYRQDPGQGLRLIYYSQIVNDFQKGDIAEGYSVSREKKESFPLTVTSAQKNPTAFYLCASSGVAVDNEKLFFGSGTQLSVL.

This chain uses TRBV6-5 with TRBJ2-2, with TRBD2 matching 10 bases. Germline CDR1 and CDR2: MNHEY and SVGAGI. Trimming took 0 bases from V and 9 from J; bases not matched to a gene: 7. The CDR3 is 16 amino acids. The CDR3 protein is CASSYSRVAGGRELFF. For the CDR3, the DNA is TGTGCCAGCAGTTACTCTCGGGTAGCGGGGGGCCGGGAGCTGTTTTTT.

The chain combines TRBV5-5 with TRBJ2-7; 8 bases match TRBD1. Germline CDR1 SGHKS, CDR2 YYEKEE (reference sequence). The CDR3 sequence is 13 residues long. V dropped 4 bases and J dropped 3; count of bases not matched to a gene: 3. The CDR3 sequence: CASSPGGFYEQYV. In nucleotides, the CDR3 is TGTGCCAGCAGCCCAGGGGGCTTCTACGAGCAGTACGTC.

The J gene is TRBJ2-3, the V gene TRBV9, with 14 bases that match TRBD2. This CDR3 region has 19 residues. With V trimmed by 4 bases and J by 6 bases, 16 bases remained unmatched. CDR1 is SGDLS and CDR2 is YYNGEE in the germline V gene. CDR3 DNA: TGTGCCAGCAGCCTTCGACAAGGGACTAGCGGGAGTTCCGGGGATACGCAGTATTTT. Translated, it gives CASSLRQGTSGSSGDTQYF. Variable domain in full (rest from reference TRBV9 and TRBJ2-3): DSGVTQTPKHLITATGQRVTLRCSPRSGDLSVYWYQQSLDQGLQFLIQYYNGEERAKGNILERFSAQQFPDLHSELNLSSLELGDSALYFCASSLRQGTSGSSGDTQYFGPGTRLTVL.

A few counts support this clone. V is TRBV7-2 and J is TRBJ1-2; TRBD1 matches 8 bases. CDR1 SGHTA and CDR2 FQGNSA come from the germline V gene. J was trimmed by 6 bases and V by 2 bases; bases with no gene match: 5. The CDR3 covers 14 residues. CDR3 amino acids: CASSLSQGDHGYTF. The CDR3 DNA follows: TGTGCCAGCAGCTTATCACAGGGGGACCATGGCTACACCTTC.

This clone was seen a few times. The genes are TRBV5-5 and TRBJ2-1, with 8 positions matching TRBD2. CDR3 size: 15 residues. From germline, CDR1 is SGHKS and CDR2 YYEKEE (reference sequence). J was trimmed by 5 bases and V by 4 bases; bases with no gene match: 8. CDR3 in amino acids: CASSERPGLDNEQFF. In DNA form, the CDR3 reads TGTGCCAGCAGCGAGAGACCGGGACTAGACAATGAGCAGTTCTTC.

The chain has TRBV6-4 and TRBJ1-6; perhaps TRBD1 as D (6 bases). The CDR3 is 14 residues long. CDR1 is MRHNA and CDR2 is SNTAGT in the germline V gene. With 6 bases removed from V and 10 bases from J, the gap between germline ends came to 16 bases. CDR3 sequence (DNA): TGTGCCAGCAGCTCCGGGACATCCGGCTCACCCCTCCACTTT. Protein sequence: CASSSGTSGSPLHF.

CDR3 loop: CASSQRGRAYNEQFF. In nucleotides, the CDR3 is TGTGCCAGCAGCCAACGAGGGCGCGCCTACAATGAGCAGTTCTTC. The chain employs TRBV3-1 (or the pseudogene TRBV3-2) and TRBJ2-1, with D maybe TRBD2 (5 bases). The CDR3 spans 15 residues. Trimming took 2 bases from V and 2 from J, leaving 10 bases between them. Germline values: CDR1 LGHDT, CDR2 YNNKEL (reference sequence).

On this clone: One end of the junction fails to match germline, which may point to a read error. V usage is TRBV5-1 and J usage is TRBJ1-2; the D gene is possibly TRBD1 (5 bases). This CDR3 region has 15 residues. Germline V gene lookup returns CDR1 SGHRS and CDR2 YFSETQ. This CDR3 is CASSLGSGNNYGYTF. The DNA of the CDR3 is TGTGCCAGCAGCTTGGGTTCAGGGAATAACTATGGCTACACCTTC.

The gene calls are TRBV7-8 and TRBJ2-7; 11 bases fit TRBD2. J gave up 5 bases and V 0 bases, and 3 bases lay outside the gene matches. There are 15 residues in the CDR3. Per the germline V gene, CDR1 is SGHVS and CDR2 is FQNEAQ. The CDR3 protein is CASSLATSGSHEQYV. Written as DNA, the CDR3 is TGTGCCAGCAGCTTAGCTACTAGCGGGAGCCACGAGCAGTACGTC.

This clone showed up just a few times. V and J are TRBV3-1 (or the pseudogene TRBV3-2) and TRBJ2-1, with 9 bases identical to TRBD1. The CDR3 length is 20 residues. Trimming cost V 2 bases and J 8 bases; bases outside gene matches: 22. Germline V CDR1 and CDR2: LGHDT, YNNKEL (reference sequence). The CDR3 DNA reads TGTGCCAGCAGCCAAAATCTTGGACAGGGGTTCCGCAGGGATTTGGATGAGCAGTTCTTC. It specifies CASSQNLGQGFRRDLDEQFF.

This chain connects TRBV3-1 (or the pseudogene TRBV3-2) to TRBJ1-1, with D possibly TRBD1 on 6 matching bases. The CDR3 is 13 amino acids. Looked up from germline, CDR1 is LGHDT and CDR2 is YNNKEL (reference sequence). Trimming pared 3 bases from V and 10 bases from J, leaving 15 bases between. CDR3 loop: CASSQAGARVAFF. As DNA, the CDR3 is TGTGCCAGCAGCCAGGCAGGGGCGCGGGTAGCTTTCTTT.

The chain recombines TRBV2 with TRBJ2-4; no firm D call. Germline CDR1 and CDR2: SNHLY and FYNNEI. Between the trimmed V and J ends, which lost 7 bases and 5 bases, there was a span of 9 bases. There are 12 residues in the CDR3. CDR3 bases: TGTGCCAGCACCCCCCTCCAAAACATTCAGTACTTC. Translated: CASTPLQNIQYF.

This clone has a single count. The J gene is TRBJ2-3, the V gene TRBV6-1, with 9 bases matching TRBD1. From germline, CDR1 is MNHNS and CDR2 SASEGT. This CDR3 is 16 amino acids long. V was clipped by 2 bases and J by 4 bases; unmatched bases: 7. The CDR3 DNA follows: TGTGCCAGCAGTGAAAGTTCTGGGGACAGGGCAGATACGCAGTATTTT. This gives the protein CASSESSGDRADTQYF.

V and J are TRBV19 and TRBJ1-4; the match to TRBD1 covers 7 bases. V shed 6 bases and J 4 bases; nucleotides not matched to a gene: 8. This CDR3 region has 15 residues. Germline V CDR1 and CDR2: LNHDA, SQIVND (reference sequence). The CDR3 protein is CASRTPGQVNEKLFF. The CDR3 bases are TGTGCCAGTAGAACGCCCGGACAGGTTAATGAAAAACTGTTTTTT.

The J gene is TRBJ1-5, the V gene TRBV3-1 (or the pseudogene TRBV3-2), with 7 bases that match TRBD1. CDR3 size: 15 residues. J lost 1 base, V lost 1 base, and 1 base had no gene match. Germline CDR1 and CDR2: LGHDT and YNNKEL (reference sequence). DNA of the CDR3: TGTGCCAGCAGCCAAGGACAGGGAAGCAATCAGCCCCAGCATTTT. Its protein is CASSQGQGSNQPQHF.

This clone has more than one count but fewer than ten. The chain employs TRBV6-5 and TRBJ2-1; possible D gene TRBD2, 6 bases. The germline V gene encodes CDR1 MNHEY and CDR2 SVGAGI. Trimming took 2 bases from V and 7 from J, leaving 15 bases between them. The CDR3 has 15 residues. Written as DNA, the CDR3 is TGTGCCAGCAGTTACGGAGTAAATCGGGGGAATGAGCAGTTCTTC. Translating it yields CASSYGVNRGNEQFF.

This chain uses TRBV3-1 (or the pseudogene TRBV3-2) with TRBJ1-1, with D uncertain. The germline V and J ends were trimmed by 4 bases and 3 bases, with 6 bases remaining between them. The CDR3 runs 12 residues. CDR1 is LGHDT, CDR2 YNNKEL, per germline (reference sequence). The CDR3 DNA reads as TGTGCCAGCAGCCCCCGCGACACTGAAGCTTTCTTT. Translating gives CASSPRDTEAFF.